This TCR beta chain was sequenced for a study of T-cell memory formation after mild COVID-19. Study conclusions and caveats: Contracting clones from day 15 to 85 showed balanced CD4/CD8; later expanders favored CD4+. Some responding clones appeared in pre-infection memory, suggesting cross-reactive memory joined.

For this clonotype: Antigen specificity is unknown.

TCRdb reprocessed the 5' RACE reads with MiXCR, giving one entry per CDR3 protein. The top ten hold over 9.5% of the sample, which has over 50,000 distinct CDR3 sequences, 9.3% seen once. The CDR3 contains 16 residues. Looked up from germline, CDR1 is SGHRS and CDR2 is YFSETQ. The V gene lost 0 bases and the J gene lost 3 bases, with 15 bases spanning the gap. The sequence was collected from an adult woman who had mild COVID-19 (a few samples of this study predate the infection). Cell type and time point are not known. V usage is TRBV5-1 and J usage is TRBJ1-1; D is undetermined. Sequencing input: PBMCs or a T cell subset sorted from them (not recorded which). In DNA form, the CDR3 reads TGCGCCAGCAGCTTGGCGGGAAGAGGAGGAGACACTGAAGCTTTCTTT. Translating it yields CASSLAGRGGDTEAFF.